The entry that follows covers one TCR beta chain sequence. This entry is derived from a study of blood T cell repertoires in COVID-19. Whole-study context: Acute-phase and convalescent COVID-19 samples originated in the United States, Italy and Spain. PBMCs, B-cell-depleted T cells, or T cells provided the cDNA or gDNA that made up the material.

Germline values: CDR1 SEHNR, CDR2 FQNEAQ (reference sequence). The CDR3 is made up of 14 amino acids. Trimming removed 2 bases from V and 7 bases from J, with 15 bases in between. Study processing details: Quantification of nucleated cells was approximated via reference gene primer amplification. This table comes from immunoSEQ multiplex PCR, and its TCRdb copy is limited to in-frame clones, with some not included. The DNA was the basis for D and trimming; V, J and clone size are from that table. This sample has 150,000 to 180,000 clones, with about four fifths found just once. V and J are TRBV7-9 and TRBJ2-7, with D unclear. This TCR was sampled from a man aged 60 to 69 with acute or convalescent COVID-19. The sample consisted of peripheral blood. The CDR3 loop is CASSLSAPPLEQYF. In DNA form, the CDR3 reads TGTGCCAGCAGCTTAAGTGCGCCTCCGCTGGAGCAGTACTTC.